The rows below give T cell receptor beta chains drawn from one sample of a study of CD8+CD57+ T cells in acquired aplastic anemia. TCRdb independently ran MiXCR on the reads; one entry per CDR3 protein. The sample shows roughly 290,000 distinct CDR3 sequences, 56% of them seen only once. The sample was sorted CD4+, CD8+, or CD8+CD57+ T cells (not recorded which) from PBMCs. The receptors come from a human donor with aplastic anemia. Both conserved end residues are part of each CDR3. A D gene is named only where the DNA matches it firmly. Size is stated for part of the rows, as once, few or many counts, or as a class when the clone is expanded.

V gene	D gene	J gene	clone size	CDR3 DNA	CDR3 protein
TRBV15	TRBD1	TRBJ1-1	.	TGTGCCACCAGCAGAACAGGGGGCAACACTGAAGCTTTCTTT	CATSRTGGNTEAFF
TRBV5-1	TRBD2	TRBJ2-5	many	TGCGCCAGCAGCTTGAGACTAGCGGGAGGGCAAGAGACCCAGTACTTC	CASSLRLAGGQETQYF
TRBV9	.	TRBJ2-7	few	TGTGCCAGCAGCGGCGACGGCTACGAGCAGTACTTC	CASSGDGYEQYF
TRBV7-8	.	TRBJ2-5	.	TGTGCCAGCTGCCCGGAGGACAGTAAGACCCAGTACTTC	CASCPEDSKTQYF
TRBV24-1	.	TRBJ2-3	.	TGTGCCACCAGTGCCGGGACGCGGGGCACAGATACGCAGTATTTT	CATSAGTRGTDTQYF
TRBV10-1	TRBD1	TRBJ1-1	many	TGCGCCAGCAGCCCGACAGGGCAAACGAGCACTGAAGCTTTCTTT	CASSPTGQTSTEAFF
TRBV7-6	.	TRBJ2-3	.	TGTGCCAGCAGCTTAGGTGCAGGGGGCACAGATACGCAGTATTTT	CASSLGAGGTDTQYF
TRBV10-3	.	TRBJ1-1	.	TGTGCCATCAGTGATCTGGCAGGTCTAAACACTGAAGCTTTCTTT	CAISDLAGLNTEAFF
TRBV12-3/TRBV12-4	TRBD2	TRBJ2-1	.	TGTGCCAGCAGACTAGCGGGAGGAGGCAATGAGCAGTTCTTC	CASRLAGGGNEQFF
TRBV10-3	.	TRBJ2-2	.	TGTGCCATCAGTGAACGCAGGGGGGACACCGGGGAGCTGTTTTTT	CAISERRGDTGELFF
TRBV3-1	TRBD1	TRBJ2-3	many	TGTGCCAGCAGCCAGAGACAGGGGACAGATACGCAGTATTTT	CASSQRQGTDTQYF
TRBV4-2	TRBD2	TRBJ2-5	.	TGTGCCAGCAGTCCTAGCGGGGGGAAGGAGACCCAGTACTTC	CASSPSGGKETQYF
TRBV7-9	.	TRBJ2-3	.	TGTGCCAGCAGCTTCGGAGGAGATACGCAGTATTTT	CASSFGGDTQYF
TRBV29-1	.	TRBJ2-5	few	TGCAGCGTTGACAGGTACCAAGAGACCCAGTACTTC	CSVDRYQETQYF
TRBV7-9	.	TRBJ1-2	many	TGTGCCAGCAGCTTACGGCTAACGGGAGGCTACACCTTC	CASSLRLTGGYTF
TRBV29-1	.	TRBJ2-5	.	TGCAGCGTTGAAGATCCGCCTGCTCAAGAGACCCAGTACTTC	CSVEDPPAQETQYF
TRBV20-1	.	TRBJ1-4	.	TGCAGTGCTAGAAAAGGGAATGAAAAACTGTTTTTT	CSARKGNEKLFF
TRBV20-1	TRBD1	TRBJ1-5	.	TGCAGTGCTAGAGTGGGACAGCCGAATCAGCCCCAGCATTTT	CSARVGQPNQPQHF
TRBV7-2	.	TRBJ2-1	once	TGTGCCAGCAGCTTAGCCCGGGGGACCTACAATGAGCAGTTCTTC	CASSLARGTYNEQFF
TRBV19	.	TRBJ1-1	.	TGTGCCAGTAGTTACGGGGCTGGAAACACTGGAGCTTTCTTT	CASSYGAGNTGAFF
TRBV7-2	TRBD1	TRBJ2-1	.	TGTGCTAGCAGCTTAAAGACAGGGGGCTACAATGAGCAGTTCTTC	CASSLKTGGYNEQFF
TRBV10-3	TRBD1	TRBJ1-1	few	TGTGCCATCAGTGAGTCGGCGGACAGGGGGCGGCCGAACACTGAAGCTTTCTTT	CAISESADRGRPNTEAFF
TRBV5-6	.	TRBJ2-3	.	TGTGCCAGCAGCCCTTACCCTCGCGGACGGAATACGCAGTATTTT	CASSPYPRGRNTQYF
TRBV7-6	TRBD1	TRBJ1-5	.	TGTGCCAGCAGCTTAGAGGACAGGGGGCACCAGCCCCAGCATTTT	CASSLEDRGHQPQHF
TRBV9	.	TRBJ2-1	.	TGTGCCAGCAGCGTAGAGTCGACTAGTCGAAATGAGCAGTTCTTC	CASSVESTSRNEQFF
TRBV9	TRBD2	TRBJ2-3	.	TGTGCCAGCACTAGCGGGGGGCACTGGAGCACAGATACGCAGTATTTT	CASTSGGHWSTDTQYF
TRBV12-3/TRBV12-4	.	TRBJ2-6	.	TGTGCCAGCAGTTTGTATGGCAGCTCTGGGGCCAACGTCCTGACTTTC	CASSLYGSSGANVLTF
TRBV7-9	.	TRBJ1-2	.	TGTGCCAGCAGCTTCCAGGGGCAGATGCATAGCTACACCTTC	CASSFQGQMHSYTF
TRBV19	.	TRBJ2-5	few	TGTGCCAGTAGTATAGGGCCGGGAAGGGTTGAGACCCAGTACTTC	CASSIGPGRVETQYF
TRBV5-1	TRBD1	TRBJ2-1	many	TGCGCCAGCAGCTTGGGTCTCGACAGGGGCGACGGGGGTGAGCAGTTCTTC	CASSLGLDRGDGGEQFF
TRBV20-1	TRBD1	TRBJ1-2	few	TGCAGTGCCCCGGGACAGGGTGGTGGCTACACCTTC	CSAPGQGGGYTF
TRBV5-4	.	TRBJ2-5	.	TGTGCCAGCAGCTTGGCCAAGGACGGTCAAGAGACCCAGTACTTC	CASSLAKDGQETQYF
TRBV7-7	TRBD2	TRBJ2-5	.	TGTGCCAGCAGCGCCGGACTAGCGGGGGTTGAGACCCAGTACTTC	CASSAGLAGVETQYF
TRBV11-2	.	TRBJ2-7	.	TGTGCCAGCAGCTTAGATTATGGGGGCGGTTACGAGCAGTACTTC	CASSLDYGGGYEQYF
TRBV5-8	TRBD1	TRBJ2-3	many	TGTGCCAGCAGCTGGGGACAGGGGCGGACAGATACGCAGTATTTT	CASSWGQGRTDTQYF
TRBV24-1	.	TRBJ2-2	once	TGTGCCACCAGTGATGAGGTCACCGGGGAGCTGTTTTTT	CATSDEVTGELFF
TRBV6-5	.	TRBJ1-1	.	TGTGCCAGCAGTTATTCTCCTCGCACTGAAGCTTTCTTT	CASSYSPRTEAFF
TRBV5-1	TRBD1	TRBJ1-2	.	TGCGCCAGCAGCTTCCAGGGGGATGGCTACACCTTC	CASSFQGDGYTF
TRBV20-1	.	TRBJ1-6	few	TGCAGTGCTAGTCCGGACTCTTCTTCACCCCTCCACTTT	CSASPDSSSPLHF
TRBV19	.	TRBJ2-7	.	TGTGCCAGTAGTATGGGTGCCTCCTACGAGCAGTACTTC	CASSMGASYEQYF
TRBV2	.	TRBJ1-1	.	TGTGCCAGCAGAACAGGGACGAACACTGAAGCTTTCTTT	CASRTGTNTEAFF
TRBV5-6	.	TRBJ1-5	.	TGTGCCAGCAGCTTCCAGGGGTCGTTTAGCAATCAGCCCCAGCATTTT	CASSFQGSFSNQPQHF
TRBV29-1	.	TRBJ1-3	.	TGCAGCGTTACAGGGAGTGGAAACACCATATATTTT	CSVTGSGNTIYF
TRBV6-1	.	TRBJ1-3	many	TGTGCCAGCAGACACTCTGGAAACACCATATATTTT	CASRHSGNTIYF
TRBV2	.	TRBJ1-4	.	TGTGCGCTGATTAGGGTCGGGGATAATGAAAAACTGTTTTTT	CALIRVGDNEKLFF
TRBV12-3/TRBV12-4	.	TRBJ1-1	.	TGTGCCAGCAGTTTAGCGGGGACAACTGAAGCTTTCTTT	CASSLAGTTEAFF
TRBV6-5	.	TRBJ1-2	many	TGTGCCAGCACCACAAGGGAGGGTGACTATGGCTACACCTTC	CASTTREGDYGYTF
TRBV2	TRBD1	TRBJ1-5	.	TGTGCCAGCAGTGAATTTGTCGGGACAGGGTCGGGAAAGCCCCAGCATTTT	CASSEFVGTGSGKPQHF
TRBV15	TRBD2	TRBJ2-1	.	TGTGCCACCAGCAGGGGGGGACTAGCGAGCTCCTACAATGAGCAGTTCTTC	CATSRGGLASSYNEQFF
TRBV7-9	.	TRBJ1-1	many	TGTGCCAGCAGCTCGTCCGACAGGTGGAACACTGAAGCTTTCTTT	CASSSSDRWNTEAFF
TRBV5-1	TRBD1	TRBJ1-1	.	TGCGCCAGCAGCTTTTCGGGACAGGGGAGCACTGAAGCTTTCTTT	CASSFSGQGSTEAFF
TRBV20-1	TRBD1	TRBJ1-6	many	TGCAGTGCTAGAGCGGGGACAGGGGGTTCACCCCTCCACTTT	CSARAGTGGSPLHF
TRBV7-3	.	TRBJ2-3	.	TGTGCCACCTCCCGGGGGGCATCAGATACGCAGTATTTT	CATSRGASDTQYF
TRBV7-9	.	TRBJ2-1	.	TGTGCCAGCAGCTTGGGGGCCCACAATGAGCAGTTCTTC	CASSLGAHNEQFF
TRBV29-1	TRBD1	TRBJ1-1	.	TGCAGCGTTGAGAGGACAGGGGACACTGAAGCTTTCTTT	CSVERTGDTEAFF
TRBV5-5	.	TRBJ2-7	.	TGTGCCAGCAGCTGGGACGGGACCTACGAGCAGTACTTC	CASSWDGTYEQYF
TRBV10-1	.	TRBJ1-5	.	TGCGCCAGCAGTGAGTCTAGTTTAGCGAGCAATGAGCCCCAGCATTTT	CASSESSLASNEPQHF
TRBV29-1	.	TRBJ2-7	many	TGCAGCGTTGCCTGGACGGGGAACTACGAGCAGTACTTC	CSVAWTGNYEQYF
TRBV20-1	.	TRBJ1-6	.	TGCAGTGCCATTCTCGGGGGAGGTTCACCCCTCCACTTT	CSAILGGGSPLHF
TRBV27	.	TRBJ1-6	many	TGTGCCAGCAGTTTCACAGGGAAACATTCACCCCTCCACTTT	CASSFTGKHSPLHF